This TCR beta chain appears in the sequencing data of a study of identical twins listed by TCRdb under 2016. About the full investigation: To test whether fetal clonotypes persist, this study deep-sequenced TCR alpha and beta repertoires from monozygotic twins, from unrelated adults of various ages, and from cord blood. To rule out contamination, replicate twin experiments were performed at different times with different library preparation protocols. Study-level results and caveats: Compared with coincidental sharing between unrelated individuals, an excess of low generation-probability sequences was observed among out-of-frame TCR alpha sequences shared between twins. Abundant cord blood beta clonotypes carried fewer insertions; young adult naive repertoires showed a weaker similar trend, while memory repertoires showed none. Invariant T cells such as MAIT and iNKT could partly confound zero-insertion analyses, although diverse VJ usage argued against such confounding for most clonotypes. Out-of-frame TCR alpha sharing in monozygotic twins was systematically underestimated by recombination models, whereas sharing between unrelated individuals was in agreement with the recombination models. The excess sharing between twins in beta out-of-frame sequences was weaker because fewer shared sequences reduced the signal-to-noise ratio. Because the same donors could not be followed over many years, the conclusions relied on cross-sectional statistical analysis.

From cysteine to phenylalanine, the CDR3 is 15 amino acids long. The read is trimmed to its CDR3 DNA, 45 bases read in frame from base 1. Trimmed from V: 6 bases; trimmed from J: 4 bases; junction bases lacking a gene match: 7. Only healthy Caucasian donors were included. Three unrelated non-twin adults were also sequenced: a male aged 18 to 30, a male aged 50 to 60 and a female aged 50 to 60. Miltenyi CD45RO+ enrichment and human naive T-cell isolation kits were used to isolate memory (CD45RO+) and naive T cells from PBMC. This clonotype was counted many times. Its antigen is unknown. Per-base qualities were not stored, and no clone one base away is much larger. Libraries came from 5' RACE. Sequenced using an Illumina HiSeq 2000. Template switching introduced a universal primer binding site; the final cDNA contained a unique molecular identifier, enabling accurate counting of TCR cDNA molecules. First-strand cDNA for TCR alpha and beta chains was synthesized from specific primers in the conserved constant-segment region. To control for contamination, each cDNA library was double barcoded with a SMART-Mk sample barcode plus Illumina barcodes. TruSeq adapter sequences, together with Illumina sample barcodes, were added in two successive PCR steps. The Illumina HiSeq platform was used with custom primers to sequence TCR alpha and beta cDNA libraries. Regarding the original processing steps: Raw reads were processed with MiGEC to extract unique molecular identifiers, and MiXCR was used to determine CDR3 positions. For each individual, recombination models were inferred using an EM algorithm with the repgenHMM and IGoR tools. Shared clonotypes were analyzed with the tcR package in R, and sharing was normalized by the product of cloneset sizes. To study raw recombination without the effects of thymic and clonal selection, out-of-frame nonproductive sequences were analyzed. TCRdb reprocessing: public reads trimmed at Q25 with fastp, clones called with MiXCR, in-frame beta chains kept. For every CDR3 protein sequence, its rows merge into one entry that carries the most common genes and DNA. V and J calls and clone size were set by TCRdb, not the authors. This sample is represented by some 710,000 distinct CDR3 sequences; 6.1% of them were singletons. The ten top clones hold approximately 2% of the sample.

Recombination joined TRBV12-3 or TRBV12-4 with TRBJ2-1; 9 middle bases align to TRBD1. The receptor comes from a man younger than 30 in good health. Sequenced material: naive T cells sorted from blood. The cell subset or site label for this specimen denotes: cells isolated with a human naive T-cell isolation kit. The nucleotide sequence reads as follows: TGTGCCAGCAGCCCGGACAGGGGTGGGTACAATGAGCAGTTCTTC. It codes for CASSPDRGGYNEQFF.